This T cell receptor (beta chain) was obtained from a study of blood T cell repertoires in COVID-19. V shed 3 bases and J 7 bases; nucleotides not matched to a gene: 4. The germline CDR1 and CDR2 sequences are MNHEY and SMNVEV (reference sequence). The CDR3 runs to 15 residues. Source study methods: Reference gene primer amplification gave nucleated cell count estimates. Only in-frame clones appear in the TCRdb table, and some are missing; sequencing was by immunoSEQ multiplex PCR. The DNA gave D and trimming, while V, J and clone size come from that table. The sample contains fewer than 150,000 clones, about 85% of which appear only once.

V gene TRBV27 combines with J gene TRBJ1-6; 9 nucleotides agree with TRBD1. The source is a middle-aged man with acute or convalescent COVID-19. The material sequenced was peripheral blood. The CDR3 here is CASSFGTGNNSPLHF. As DNA, the CDR3 is TGTGCCAGCAGTTTCGGGACAGGGAACAATTCACCCCTCCACTTT.